Listed below are T cell receptor beta chains from one sample, sequenced in a study of blood T cells in healthy people across ages. TCRdb re-called the 5' RACE reads with MiXCR, one entry per CDR3 protein. Found here are 1,500,000 or so distinct CDR3 sequences, about 42% of them singletons; the top ten hold more than 4%. Source material: blood. Receptor source: a woman between 18 and 29 years old in good health. Each CDR3 is given with its conserved first and last residue. Each record gives: clone size, CDR3 length, V gene, J gene, D gene, CDR3 DNA, CDR3 protein. The D gene is left open where the match is weak. Only part of the rows carry a size: once, few, many, or a class if the clone is expanded.

clone size: NA; CDR3 length: 14; V gene: TRBV10-3; J gene: TRBJ2-7; D gene: NA; CDR3 DNA: TGTGCCATCAGTGACCCCCGACAGAGCTACGAGCAGTACTTC; CDR3 protein: CAISDPRQSYEQYF
clone size: NA; CDR3 length: 13; V gene: TRBV11-2; J gene: TRBJ2-5; D gene: TRBD2; CDR3 DNA: TGTGCCAGCAACAGCGGGGGGGGCGAGACCCAGTACTTC; CDR3 protein: CASNSGGGETQYF
clone size: few; CDR3 length: 13; V gene: TRBV7-9; J gene: TRBJ2-3; D gene: NA; CDR3 DNA: TGTGTCTCATGTCCAGGTCTGACAGATACGCAGTATTTT; CDR3 protein: CVSCPGLTDTQYF
clone size: few; CDR3 length: 15; V gene: TRBV6-6; J gene: TRBJ1-2; D gene: NA; CDR3 DNA: TGTGCCAGCAGTTACACCGCCGGACAGCCCTATGGCTACACCTTC; CDR3 protein: CASSYTAGQPYGYTF
clone size: NA; CDR3 length: 16; V gene: TRBV7-2; J gene: TRBJ2-7; D gene: NA; CDR3 DNA: TGTGCCAGCAGCTTAGCCCCAGGGAAGAGCTCCTACGAGCAGTACTTC; CDR3 protein: CASSLAPGKSSYEQYF
clone size: few; CDR3 length: 12; V gene: TRBV9; J gene: TRBJ2-1; D gene: NA; CDR3 DNA: TGTGCCAGCAATTCGGGTCCCAATGAGCAGTTCTTC; CDR3 protein: CASNSGPNEQFF
clone size: NA; CDR3 length: 16; V gene: TRBV13; J gene: TRBJ1-1; D gene: NA; CDR3 DNA: TGTGCCAGCAGCTTATGGGCAGGGGCCGTGAACACTGAAGCTTTCTTT; CDR3 protein: CASSLWAGAVNTEAFF
clone size: NA; CDR3 length: 16; V gene: TRBV2; J gene: TRBJ2-3; D gene: NA; CDR3 DNA: TGTGCCAGCGGAGGGTTATTCCTACCGATAGGCGATACGCAGTATTTT; CDR3 protein: CASGGLFLPIGDTQYF
clone size: NA; CDR3 length: 17; V gene: TRBV3-1; J gene: TRBJ2-3; D gene: NA; CDR3 DNA: TGTGCCAGCAGCCTCCGGAGGGGTTGTCCTAGCACAGATACGCAGTATTTT; CDR3 protein: CASSLRRGCPSTDTQYF
clone size: many; CDR3 length: 10; V gene: TRBV29-1; J gene: TRBJ1-2; D gene: NA; CDR3 DNA: TGCAGCGTTGATTCCTATGGCTACACCTTC; CDR3 protein: CSVDSYGYTF
clone size: NA; CDR3 length: 15; V gene: TRBV27; J gene: TRBJ2-2; D gene: NA; CDR3 DNA: TGTGCCAGCAGTTCCCGGCGGATGAACACCGGGGAGCTGTTTTTT; CDR3 protein: CASSSRRMNTGELFF
clone size: few; CDR3 length: 15; V gene: TRBV28; J gene: TRBJ2-3; D gene: NA; CDR3 DNA: TGTGCCAGCAGTTCGGGGGAAGATCTCACAGATACGCAGTATTTT; CDR3 protein: CASSSGEDLTDTQYF
clone size: few; CDR3 length: 15; V gene: TRBV6-6; J gene: TRBJ1-1; D gene: TRBD1; CDR3 DNA: TGTGCCAGCAGACCCCCGGGACAGGGAGGGACTGAAGCTTTCTTT; CDR3 protein: CASRPPGQGGTEAFF
clone size: few; CDR3 length: 11; V gene: TRBV29-1; J gene: TRBJ2-1; D gene: NA; CDR3 DNA: TGCAGCGTTGTTTTGGTTGGGGAGCAGTTCTTC; CDR3 protein: CSVVLVGEQFF
clone size: NA; CDR3 length: 16; V gene: TRBV7-9; J gene: TRBJ2-4; D gene: TRBD1; CDR3 DNA: TGTGCCAGCAACAAACTCTCCGGGACAGGGTGGGACATTCAGTACTTC; CDR3 protein: CASNKLSGTGWDIQYF
clone size: NA; CDR3 length: 14; V gene: TRBV5-1; J gene: TRBJ2-7; D gene: TRBD1; CDR3 DNA: TGCGCCAGCAGCCTGGGGACAGCTCTTAAAGAGCAGTACTTC; CDR3 protein: CASSLGTALKEQYF
clone size: many; CDR3 length: 14; V gene: TRBV4-3; J gene: TRBJ1-2; D gene: NA; CDR3 DNA: TGCGCCAGCAGCCAAACTTTAACCTATTATGGCTACACCTTC; CDR3 protein: CASSQTLTYYGYTF
clone size: few; CDR3 length: 14; V gene: TRBV4-3; J gene: TRBJ1-3; D gene: NA; CDR3 DNA: TGCGCCAGCAGCATCAATTACTCTGGAAACACCATATATTTT; CDR3 protein: CASSINYSGNTIYF
clone size: NA; CDR3 length: 14; V gene: TRBV3-1; J gene: TRBJ1-4; D gene: NA; CDR3 DNA: TGTGCCAGCAGCCAACGGACTGGTAATGAAAAACTGTTTTTT; CDR3 protein: CASSQRTGNEKLFF
clone size: many; CDR3 length: 15; V gene: TRBV20-1; J gene: TRBJ2-1; D gene: NA; CDR3 DNA: TGCAGTGCTAGAGATCCCTCGGGCCCTGGGGATGAGCAGTTCTTC; CDR3 protein: CSARDPSGPGDEQFF
clone size: NA; CDR3 length: 18; V gene: TRBV4-2; J gene: TRBJ2-1; D gene: NA; CDR3 DNA: TGTGCCAGCAGCCAAGCCCCCTGGCGGGGCCCTGGGGGCAATGAGCAGTTCTTC; CDR3 protein: CASSQAPWRGPGGNEQFF
clone size: few; CDR3 length: 16; V gene: TRBV6-5; J gene: TRBJ2-3; D gene: TRBD2; CDR3 DNA: TGTGCCAGCAGTTACGATGCGGCGGGAGGGACAGATACGCAGTATTTT; CDR3 protein: CASSYDAAGGTDTQYF
clone size: few; CDR3 length: 13; V gene: TRBV24-1; J gene: TRBJ1-5; D gene: NA; CDR3 DNA: TGTGCCACCAGAGAGGGGGTCGGGCAGCCCCAGCATTTT; CDR3 protein: CATREGVGQPQHF
clone size: NA; CDR3 length: 12; V gene: TRBV5-6; J gene: TRBJ2-1; D gene: TRBD1; CDR3 DNA: TGTGCCAGCAGCCCGACAGGGTTTGAGCAGTTCTTC; CDR3 protein: CASSPTGFEQFF
clone size: NA; CDR3 length: 16; V gene: TRBV10-3; J gene: TRBJ2-1; D gene: TRBD1; CDR3 DNA: TGTGCCATCAGTTATAGACGACAGGGGGGCTACAATGAGCAGTTCTTC; CDR3 protein: CAISYRRQGGYNEQFF
clone size: few; CDR3 length: 15; V gene: TRBV12-3/TRBV12-4; J gene: TRBJ2-1; D gene: NA; CDR3 DNA: NA; CDR3 protein: CASSSSLSSYNEQFF
clone size: NA; CDR3 length: 15; V gene: TRBV27; J gene: TRBJ2-5; D gene: NA; CDR3 DNA: TGTGCCAGCAGTTTATTGGAACAGGCGGCGAATGAGCAGTACTTC; CDR3 protein: CASSLLEQAANEQYF
clone size: few; CDR3 length: 16; V gene: TRBV12-3/TRBV12-4; J gene: TRBJ2-3; D gene: NA; CDR3 DNA: TGTGCCAGCAGTTTCCCGGGACCCGACTTCACAGATACGCAGTATTTT; CDR3 protein: CASSFPGPDFTDTQYF
clone size: few; CDR3 length: 19; V gene: TRBV4-3; J gene: TRBJ2-5; D gene: TRBD2; CDR3 DNA: TGCGCCAGCAGCCAAGATTTGGGACTAGCGGGGGGGCCAGTAGAGACCCAGTACTTC; CDR3 protein: CASSQDLGLAGGPVETQYF
clone size: NA; CDR3 length: 16; V gene: TRBV27; J gene: TRBJ1-1; D gene: TRBD1; CDR3 DNA: TGTGCCACCCGAAACTCCGGGACAGTACGGAACACTGAAGCTTTCTTT; CDR3 protein: CATRNSGTVRNTEAFF
clone size: NA; CDR3 length: 15; V gene: TRBV4-1; J gene: TRBJ2-7; D gene: NA; CDR3 DNA: TGCGCCAGCAGCCAAGATGTGACGGGTTTCTACGAGCAGTACTTC; CDR3 protein: CASSQDVTGFYEQYF
clone size: NA; CDR3 length: 15; V gene: TRBV13; J gene: TRBJ2-1; D gene: TRBD2; CDR3 DNA: TGTGCCTGCAGCTTAGAGCGGGGGGCCTACAATGAGCAGTTCTTC; CDR3 protein: CACSLERGAYNEQFF